This T cell receptor beta chain was identified in a study of blood T cell repertoires in COVID-19. About the study: Sample material is recorded as cDNA or gDNA derived from T cells, B-cell-depleted T cells, or PBMCs.

Grouping used clinical history reported by participants in a survey and questionnaire. Symptom resolution, clearance, or two negative PCRs marked the recovered donors of Cohort 3. Measured with immunoSEQ multiplex PCR; TCRdb has only the in-frame clones, and not every one. Here the sample spans a few hundred thousand clones, around 84% being singletons. The source of this sequence is a man aged 35 to 55 who had recovered from COVID-19. Material for sequencing was PBMCs or T cells enriched from blood (not recorded which).

CDR3 loop: CASSSTGEDYGYTF. The CDR3 DNA sequence: TGTGCCAGCAGCTCAACAGGGGAGGACTATGGCTACACCTTC. This chain joins TRBV7-9 and TRBJ1-2; 7 positions match TRBD1. Trimming removed 4 bases from V and 3 bases from J; junction bases left unmatched: 5. The germline V gene encodes CDR1 SEHNR and CDR2 FQNEAQ (reference sequence). This CDR3 region has 14 residues.